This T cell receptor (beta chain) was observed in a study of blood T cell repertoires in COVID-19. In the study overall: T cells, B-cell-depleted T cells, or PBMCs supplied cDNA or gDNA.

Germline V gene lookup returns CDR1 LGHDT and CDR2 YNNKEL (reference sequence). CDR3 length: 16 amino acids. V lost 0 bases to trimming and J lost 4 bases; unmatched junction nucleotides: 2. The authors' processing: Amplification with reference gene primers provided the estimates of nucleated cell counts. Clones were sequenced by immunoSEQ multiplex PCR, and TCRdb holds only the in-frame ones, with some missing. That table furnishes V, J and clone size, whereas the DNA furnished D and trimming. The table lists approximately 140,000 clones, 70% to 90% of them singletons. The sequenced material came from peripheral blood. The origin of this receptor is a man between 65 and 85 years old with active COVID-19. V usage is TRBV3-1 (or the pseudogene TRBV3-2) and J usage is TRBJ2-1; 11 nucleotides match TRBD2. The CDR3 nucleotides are TGTGCCAGCAGCCAAGAAAGGACTAGCGGGTACAATGAGCAGTTCTTC. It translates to CASSQERTSGYNEQFF.